This section outlines one T cell receptor beta chain sequence together with its context. This entry comes from a study of control samples from healthy donors and cancer patients. The germline CDR1 and CDR2 sequences are MGHRA and YSYEKL. The CDR3 runs to 15 residues. The V segment lost 0 bases and the J segment 7 bases; nucleotides outside the gene matches: 7. Method: immunoSEQ multiplex PCR; TCRdb's copy keeps in-frame clones and lacks some. This table has about 160,000 clones, just over 95% appearing once. This sequence originates from a woman aged 30 to 39 in good health. This chain connects TRBV4-1 to TRBJ2-5; TRBD1 agrees at 8 bases. Sequencing was carried out using blood. This CDR3 reads CASSQDDRGGGTQYF. The CDR3 DNA follows: TGCGCCAGCAGCCAAGACGACAGGGGTGGGGGGACCCAGTACTTC.